A selection of T cell receptor beta chains follows, all from one sample in a study of regulatory T cells. The repertoire was sequenced with immunoSEQ multiplex PCR; TCRdb's copy has only in-frame clones and lacks some. This sample carries tens of thousands of clones, roughly 93% of them seen once, and the ten largest clones take around 3.4%. The sample was CD8+ T cells sorted from blood. These receptors were obtained from a child aged 2 to 15 with CD3G deficiency. CDR3s include the opening cysteine and the closing phenylalanine or tryptophan. A D gene is named only where the DNA matches it firmly. The size of a clone is reported for some rows only, either as once, few or many, or as a class for expanded clones.

v_call	clone_size	j_call	d_call	cdr3_nt	cdr3_aa
TRBV5-1	-	TRBJ1-1	-	TGCGCCAGCAGCTCGGGGGGTGACACTGAAGCTTTCTTT	CASSSGGDTEAFF
TRBV28	-	TRBJ2-7	-	TGTGCCAGCAGTTACATAGTCCAATTTGCAGACGAGCAGTACTTC	CASSYIVQFADEQYF
TRBV5-1	-	TRBJ1-1	TRBD1	TGCGCCAGCAGCTTGGGACAGGGATCAGACACTGAAGCTTTCTTT	CASSLGQGSDTEAFF
TRBV6-1	-	TRBJ2-7	TRBD2	TGTGCCAGTTCCCCACGGGGGGGCGTCTTCTACGAGCAGTACTTC	CASSPRGGVFYEQYF
TRBV7-9	-	TRBJ2-1	-	TGTGCCAGCAGCCGCCTAGACAATGAGCAGTTCTTC	CASSRLDNEQFF
TRBV6-1	-	TRBJ2-7	-	TGTGCCAGCAGTGAAAGGGGGGGTTCCTACGAGCAGTACTTC	CASSERGGSYEQYF
TRBV6-1	once	TRBJ1-4	-	TGTGCCAGCAGTGACACAGGGATGGCTAATGAAAAACTGTTTTTT	CASSDTGMANEKLFF
TRBV7-9	-	TRBJ2-7	TRBD1	TGTGCCAGCAGCTTAGGCGTCACGCAGGGGGACGAGCAGTACTTC	CASSLGVTQGDEQYF
TRBV28	-	TRBJ1-1	-	TGTGCCAGCAGTTTATTGGTGAACACTGAAGCTTTCTTT	CASSLLVNTEAFF
TRBV7-9	once	TRBJ2-7	TRBD1	TGTGCCAGCAGCTCCGGGACAGGGGTGCACGAGCAGTACTTC	CASSSGTGVHEQYF
TRBV7-9	-	TRBJ2-3	-	TGTGCCAGCAGCCGAGGACTAACAGATACGCAGTATTTT	CASSRGLTDTQYF
TRBV11-2	-	TRBJ1-1	-	TGTGCCAGCAGCCCAGGACCTTCGAACACTGAAGCTTTCTTT	CASSPGPSNTEAFF
TRBV6-1	once	TRBJ2-7	TRBD1	TGTGCCAGCGGGACAGGGGCGTACGAGCAGTACTTC	CASGTGAYEQYF
TRBV15	-	TRBJ2-1	-	TGTGCCACCACCCCAGAGAGCGCGCTTAGCTCCTACAATGAGCAGTTCTTC	CATTPESALSSYNEQFF
TRBV28	-	TRBJ1-5	-	TGTGCCAGCAGCCCAAACGGGGGCAATCAGCCCCAGCATTTT	CASSPNGGNQPQHF
TRBV6-1	-	TRBJ2-7	-	TGTGCCAGCAGTGACAGGACACCCTACGAGCAGTACTTC	CASSDRTPYEQYF
TRBV4-1	-	TRBJ1-4	-	TGCGCCAGCAGCCAACGTCAATGGGATTATGAAAAACTGTTTTTT	CASSQRQWDYEKLFF
TRBV28	-	TRBJ2-7	TRBD2	TGTGCCAGCAGTCCGGGTGTAGCGGGAGCGGGCGAGCAGTACTTC	CASSPGVAGAGEQYF
TRBV7-9	once	TRBJ1-3	-	TGTGCCAGCAGCTTGCGGGGTTGGGACACCATATATTTT	CASSLRGWDTIYF
TRBV27	-	TRBJ2-7	-	TGTGCCGCCTTATTCGAATGGACTTACCCGACCTACGAGCAGTACTTC	CAALFEWTYPTYEQYF
TRBV6-1	-	TRBJ2-7	-	TGTGCCAGCAGTGAAGGGTACGAGCAGTACTTC	CASSEGYEQYF
TRBV28	-	TRBJ2-1	-	TGTGCCAGCAGTTTTCGGTTCGCAAATGAGCAGTTCTTC	CASSFRFANEQFF
TRBV28	-	TRBJ1-5	-	TGTGCCAGCAGTTTGGGCAGGGGCAATCAGCCCCAGCATTTT	CASSLGRGNQPQHF
TRBV27	-	TRBJ2-5	TRBD1	TGTGCCAGCAGTTTATCAGGGGGCGCTTCCGAGACCCAGTACTTC	CASSLSGGASETQYF
TRBV7-9	-	TRBJ2-6	TRBD1	TGTGCCAGCAGCCCCACGGACAGGGCCGGGGCCAACGTCCTGACTTTC	CASSPTDRAGANVLTF
TRBV7-9	-	TRBJ2-6	-	TGTGCCAGCAGCTTAGTCCTTGCCAGCGCTGGGGCCAACGTCCTGACTTTC	CASSLVLASAGANVLTF
TRBV19	-	TRBJ1-1	TRBD1	TGTGCCAGTAGAGCCGGGACAGGGGGAACTGAAGCTTTCTTT	CASRAGTGGTEAFF
TRBV6-1	-	TRBJ2-7	TRBD1	TGTGCCAGCAGTGAACCTTCGGGACAGGGGGGTTACGAGCAGTACTTC	CASSEPSGQGGYEQYF
TRBV2	-	TRBJ2-5	TRBD1	TGTGCCAGCAGGGTATGGTATCGTAGGACAGGGCAAGAGACCCAGTACTTC	CASRVWYRRTGQETQYF
TRBV27	-	TRBJ2-3	TRBD2	TGTGCCAGCAGTCCTAGCGGGAGTTGGGAAGATACGCAGTATTTT	CASSPSGSWEDTQYF
TRBV11-3	-	TRBJ1-5	-	TGTGCCAGCAGCTTAGCAGGGGCAAATCAGCCCCAGCATTTT	CASSLAGANQPQHF
TRBV30	-	TRBJ2-1	TRBD1	TGTGCCTGGGGACAGGGCAATGAGCAGTTCTTC	CAWGQGNEQFF
TRBV19	-	TRBJ1-4	-	TGTGCCAGTAGGAATGGTGACTTTTCTGCAACTAATGAAAAACTGTTTTTT	CASRNGDFSATNEKLFF
TRBV6-1	-	TRBJ2-7	TRBD2	TGTGCCAGCAGTGTACTAGCGGGAGGCTCTTACGAGCAGTACTTC	CASSVLAGGSYEQYF
TRBV11-2	-	TRBJ1-1	TRBD1	TGTGCCAGCAGCTCCCCGGACAGGGGGCGGCTGAACACTGAAGCTTTCTTT	CASSSPDRGRLNTEAFF
TRBV6-1	few	TRBJ2-7	TRBD2	TGTGCCAGCAGTGAAATAATGGGACTAGCGATTACATCCTACGAGCAGTACTTC	CASSEIMGLAITSYEQYF
TRBV6-1	-	TRBJ2-7	-	TGTGCCAGCCGTAAAGGTTACGAGCAGTACTTC	CASRKGYEQYF
TRBV13	-	TRBJ2-1	-	TGTGCCAGCAGCCTCGGATCACGCAATGAGCAGTTCTTC	CASSLGSRNEQFF
TRBV7-9	-	TRBJ2-6	-	TGTGCCAGCAGCTTAGAAGGGACCGGGGCCAACGTCCTGACTTTC	CASSLEGTGANVLTF
TRBV28	-	TRBJ2-7	TRBD2	TGTGCCAGCAGTTTGGCCTCTGGACTAGCGGGCTACGAGCAGTACTTC	CASSLASGLAGYEQYF
TRBV4-1	-	TRBJ2-2	-	TGCGCCAGCAGCCGCACCACAGGGTCTGACGGGGAGCTGTTTTTT	CASSRTTGSDGELFF
TRBV28	-	TRBJ2-7	-	TGTGCCAGCAGTTTCTGGGGGTCCTACGAGCAGTACTTC	CASSFWGSYEQYF
TRBV6-1	-	TRBJ2-5	-	TGTGCCAGCAGTGAGCCCCTCTGGGAGCAGTACTTC	CASSEPLWEQYF
TRBV4-1	-	TRBJ1-4	TRBD1	TGCGCCAGCAGCCAAGAAGGGACAGGTGAAAAACTGTTTTTT	CASSQEGTGEKLFF
TRBV6-1	-	TRBJ2-7	-	TGTGCCAGCAGTGAGTCTTTATTCTACGAGCAGTACTTC	CASSESLFYEQYF
TRBV7-7	-	TRBJ1-3	-	TGTGCCAGCAGCAACCCTGAGAGTCGAAACACCATATATTTT	CASSNPESRNTIYF
TRBV13	-	TRBJ2-7	-	TGTGCCAGCAGCTTCGGACAGGGCGGGGGTGAGCAGTACTTC	CASSFGQGGGEQYF
TRBV28	-	TRBJ1-2	TRBD1	TGTGCCAGCATTCCAGAGGGGCAGGGGGCTAACTATGGCTACACCTTC	CASIPEGQGANYGYTF
TRBV13	-	TRBJ2-5	-	TGTGCCAGCAGCTCCGGGAGAGGAGAGACCCAGTACTTC	CASSSGRGETQYF
TRBV28	-	TRBJ1-5	-	TGTGCCAGTTCCGGGCGGTATAGCAATCAGCCCCAGCATTTT	CASSGRYSNQPQHF
TRBV6-6	-	TRBJ2-3	-	TGTGCCAGCAGACATACGGATACGCAGTATTTT	CASRHTDTQYF
TRBV28	-	TRBJ2-7	-	TGTGCCAGCGGCCCAGGAGCCTACGAGCAGTACTTC	CASGPGAYEQYF
TRBV6-1	-	TRBJ2-7	-	TGTGCCAGCAGTTCCCGGGACAACTACGAGCAGTACTTC	CASSSRDNYEQYF
TRBV28	-	TRBJ2-3	-	TGTGCCAGCGCCCCGGGCCCCAGGGTCGGAGATACGCAGTATTTT	CASAPGPRVGDTQYF
TRBV6-9	-	TRBJ2-7	-	TGTGCCAGCAGTTATTCTCCCCTCTGCGAGCAGTACTTC	CASSYSPLCEQYF
TRBV28	-	TRBJ2-5	TRBD2	TGTGCCAGCAGGAGGACTAGCGGGAGCCTGGAGACCCAGTACTTC	CASRRTSGSLETQYF
TRBV19	-	TRBJ2-7	-	TGTGCCAGCCCACAGGGGGGGCACGAGCAGTACTTC	CASPQGGHEQYF
TRBV7-9	-	TRBJ2-5	TRBD1	TGTGCCAGCAGCTTAGCGCTTGGGACAGGGGACGAGACCCAGTACTTC	CASSLALGTGDETQYF
TRBV28	-	TRBJ1-1	-	TGTGCCAGCAACTCCGCGGCGACAGGTTATGAAGCTTTCTTT	CASNSAATGYEAFF
TRBV6-6	-	TRBJ2-1	TRBD2	TGTGCCAGCAGAAAGTCCGGACTAGCGGACAATGAGCAGTTCTTC	CASRKSGLADNEQFF